This TCR beta chain appears in the sequencing data of a study of identical twins. Whole-study results and caveats: Zero-insertion analyses were open to partial confounding by invariant MAIT and iNKT cells. Recombination models fit unrelated individuals' TCR alpha sharing but underestimated twins'. The more abundant beta clonotypes in cord blood had fewer insertions, and memory repertoires did not show this.

TCRdb called the 5' RACE reads again in MiXCR, with one record for every CDR3 protein. This table holds around 250,000 distinct CDR3 sequences, about 7% found once. All donors were healthy, and all were Caucasian. The V end was cut by 5 bases, the J end by 0 bases, with 11 bases between. The CDR3 spans 14 residues. Germline V gene lookup returns CDR1 SGHDT and CDR2 YYEEEE. This clonotype was detected many times. Its antigen is unidentified. These data were also reused for a study on yellow fever vaccine responses in identical twins.

This clonotype was sampled from a young woman in good health. The sample taken for sequencing was memory (CD45RO+) T cells sorted from blood. The chain combines TRBV5-6 with TRBJ2-5, with D tentatively TRBD1 (5 bases). The CDR3 here is CASRYGQDQETQYF. CDR3 bases: TGTGCCAGCAGATACGGACAAGACCAAGAGACCCAGTACTTC.